The entry below describes one T cell receptor beta chain. This clone was detected a few times. This receptor's antigen is unknown. No much larger clonotype is one base removed from it; base qualities were not supplied. The data originate from a study of shared clonotypes between healthy human individuals (TCRdb year 2020). Looking at the study overall: A few men and a couple of women, aged 18 to 49 years, made up the cohort. For each donor, CD4 naive and CD4 memory were each given three plates, CD8 naive was given two plates, and CD8 memory was given one plate. To estimate repertoire size and how much clonotypes are shared between individuals, the study performed deep sequencing of blood TCR repertoires from 4 to 6 healthy adults. Libraries were prepared and TCR repertoires were sequenced by different laboratories using diverse techniques, in order to increase sequencing depth and limit assay-specific biases. Per donor, leukapheresis produced somewhere between about 0.94 and 9.5 billion PBMCs.

From a lookup of the germline V gene, CDR1 and CDR2 are LGHNA and YNFKEQ. The CDR3 has 16 amino acids, counting the end cysteine and phenylalanine. Of all the DNA, just the CDR3 is kept, 48 bases in frame from base 1. Trimming takes 4 bases off V and 8 bases off J; junction bases not matched to a gene: 9. The donors were healthy, HIV-negative adults who had no recently reported acute infections or vaccinations. Every donor was a Caucasian adult residing in Nashville, Tennessee, USA. CD4+ T cells were enriched by magnetic negative selection, after which naive cells were positively selected on CD45RA and the negative fraction was taken as the memory subset. Blood was obtained by leukapheresis, after which PBMCs were separated by Ficoll-Histopaque density gradient centrifugation and cryopreserved in liquid nitrogen vapor phase. Purity and quantity of every magnetically sorted T cell population were checked by analytical flow cytometry. Each sorted fraction had its genomic DNA isolated and then quantified by UV absorbance on a Nanodrop 2000c.

Broad study findings and their caveats: Roughly 5% of naive CD4, 3.5% of naive CD8, about 2.4% of memory CD4, and roughly 0.4% of memory CD8 clonotypes were shared across several donors. Because the study included a small number of donors, the genetic and exposure-history diversity represented was limited. Estimated clonotype richness was generally larger for naive than for memory subsets. Even with the large sequencing depth, rarefaction of the sorted-subset datasets indicated that sequencing was incomplete. Pairwise subsampling led to the expectation that sequencing depth would affect the degree of clonotype sharing among donors. Compared with non-shared clonotypes, the clonotypes found in all four sorted-subset donors had higher generation probabilities. Sampling was restricted to blood, and TCR repertoires in tissue are likely to differ from TCR repertoires in blood.

TCR CDR3 regions were amplified from genomic DNA by multiplex PCR using the deep immunoSEQ assay. Extracted genomic DNA from each cell subset was spread evenly across all wells of several immunoSEQ 96-well plates, with each plate serving as a replicate. For sorted subsets, each replicate PCR was loaded with about 0.2 ug genomic DNA, equivalent to 30,000 or so T cell genomes. Purified libraries were measured with a Qubit 3.0 fluorometer, size-checked on a Bioanalyzer 2100, and measured again with the KAPA Library Quantification kit. Every immunoSEQ 96-well plate was sequenced on a dedicated single-read 150-cycle Illumina NextSeq 550 flow cell. In the original analysis: Because the immunoSEQ output included only junctional sequences and no quality scores, the filtering could not be the same as the filtering used for full-length reads. Sequences were annotated with PyIR, a Python wrapper for IgBLAST v1.9, and V/J genes and CDR3 were assigned using IMGT germline references. Reads were filtered out if the reads had weak V/J assignments (E-value above 1e-6), no CDR3, stop codons, out-of-frame junctions, or ambiguous translated residues. A V3J clonotype was defined by an identical inferred V gene, J gene, and CDR3 amino acid sequence. Percentage overlap between repertoires was computed as shared unique clonotypes divided by the size of the smaller repertoire. RTK rarefaction, the Chao1 estimator, and Recon v2.1 estimates of unobserved clonotypes were used to assess repertoire richness. OLGA was used to compute generation probabilities for all TCRbeta clonotypes that the gDNA method yielded from a handful of donors. The table was pulled from immuneACCESS by TCRdb, which kept in-frame rearrangements only. Such tables lose some clones; where checked, under half of the loss comes from unresolved V genes, and the rest has no known cause. Clone size and the V and J calls come from that table; the DNA yielded D and trimming. The sample table shows roughly 2.5 million clones, and around 90% are seen once. The top ten clones comprise more than 0.12% of the sample.

This sequence was found in a man aged 18 to 35 in good health. The rearrangement joined TRBV4-2 to TRBJ1-6, with TRBD1 identical over 9 junction bases. The sequencing sample was made of naive CD4+ T cells sorted from blood. The meaning of the sample's cell subset or site label: CD45RA+ positively selected. Here is the DNA: TGTGCCAGCAGCCGCTATTTGGGACAGGGAGATTCACCCCTCCACTTT. Translated, this gives CASSRYLGQGDSPLHF.